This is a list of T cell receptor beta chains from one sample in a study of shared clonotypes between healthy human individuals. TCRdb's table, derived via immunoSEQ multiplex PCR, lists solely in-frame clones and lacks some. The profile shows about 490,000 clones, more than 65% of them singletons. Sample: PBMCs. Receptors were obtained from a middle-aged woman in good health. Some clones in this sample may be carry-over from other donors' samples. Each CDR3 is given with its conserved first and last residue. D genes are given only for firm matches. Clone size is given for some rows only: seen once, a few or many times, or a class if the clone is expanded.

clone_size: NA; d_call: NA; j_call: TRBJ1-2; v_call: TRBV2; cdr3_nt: TGTGCCAGCAGTGGAGGTGAGGGAGGCTACGCCTTC; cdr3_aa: CASSGGEGGYAF
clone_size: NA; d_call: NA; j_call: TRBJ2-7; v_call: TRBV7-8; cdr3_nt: TGTGCCAGCAGCTTAGCGCCAGGTGGAGGCGCCTACGAGCAGTACTTC; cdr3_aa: CASSLAPGGGAYEQYF
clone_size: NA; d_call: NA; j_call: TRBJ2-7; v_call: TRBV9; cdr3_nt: TGTGCCAGCAGCGTAGACGGACTCGCTTACGAGCAGTACTTC; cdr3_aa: CASSVDGLAYEQYF
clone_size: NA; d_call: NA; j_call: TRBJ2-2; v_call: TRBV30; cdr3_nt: TGTGCCTGGAGTGAACTAGCAAGGAACACCGGGGAGCTGTTTTTT; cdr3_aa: CAWSELARNTGELFF
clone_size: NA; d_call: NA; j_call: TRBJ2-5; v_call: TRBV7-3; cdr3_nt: TGTGCCAGCAGCCTAGATCATACCTCCCTGGAGACCCAGTACTTC; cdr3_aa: CASSLDHTSLETQYF
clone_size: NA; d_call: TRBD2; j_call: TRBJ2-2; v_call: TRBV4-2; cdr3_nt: TGTGCCAGCAGCCAAGATCGGCGGGAGTTCACCGGGGAGCTGTTTTTT; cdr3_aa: CASSQDRREFTGELFF
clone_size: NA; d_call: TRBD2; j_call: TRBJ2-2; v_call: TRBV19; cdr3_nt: TGTGCCAGTAGTATAGGACTAGCGAGTATTGACACCGGGGAGCTGTTTTTT; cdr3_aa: CASSIGLASIDTGELFF
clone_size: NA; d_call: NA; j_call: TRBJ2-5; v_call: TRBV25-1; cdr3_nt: TGTGCCAGCAGTGAATACCAAGAGACCCAGTACTTC; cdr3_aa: CASSEYQETQYF
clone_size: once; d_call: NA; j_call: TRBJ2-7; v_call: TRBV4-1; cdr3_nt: TGCGCCAGCAGCCTCAGGGGCTCCTACGAGCAGTACTTC; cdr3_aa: CASSLRGSYEQYF
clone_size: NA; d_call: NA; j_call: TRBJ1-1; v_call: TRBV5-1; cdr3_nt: TGCGCCAGTTACTCCGGGGCCGGGGTCGACACTGAAGCTTTCTTT; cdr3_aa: CASYSGAGVDTEAFF
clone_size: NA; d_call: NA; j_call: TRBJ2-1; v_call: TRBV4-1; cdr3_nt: TGCGCCAGCAGCCAAGAGGTTCCAGGGGTCTACAATGAGCAGTTCTTC; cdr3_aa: CASSQEVPGVYNEQFF
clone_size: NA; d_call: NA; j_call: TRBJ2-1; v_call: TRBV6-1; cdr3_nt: TGTGCCAGCAGTGCACTTTCCTACAATGAGCAGTTCTTC; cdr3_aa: CASSALSYNEQFF
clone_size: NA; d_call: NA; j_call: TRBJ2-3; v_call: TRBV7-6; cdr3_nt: TGTGCCAGCAGCTTAGGGAGTTTAAGCACAGATACGCAGTATTTT; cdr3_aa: CASSLGSLSTDTQYF
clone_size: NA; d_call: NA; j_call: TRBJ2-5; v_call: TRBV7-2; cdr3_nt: TGTGCCAGCAGCTTGTCGAGCGGGACAGCCCAAGAGACCCAGTACTTC; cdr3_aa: CASSLSSGTAQETQYF
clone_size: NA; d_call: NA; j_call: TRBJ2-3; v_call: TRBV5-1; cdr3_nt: TGCGCCAGCATAAAGGCCCCGACTAACACAGATACGCAGTATTTT; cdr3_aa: CASIKAPTNTDTQYF
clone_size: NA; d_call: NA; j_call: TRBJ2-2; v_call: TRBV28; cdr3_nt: TGTGCCAGCAGATTTACAGGGGAGCTGTTTTTT; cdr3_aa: CASRFTGELFF
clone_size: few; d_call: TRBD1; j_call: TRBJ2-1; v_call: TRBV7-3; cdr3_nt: TGTGCCAGCAGCGTGTCAGGGGGCCGAGGGGATGAGCAGTTCTTC; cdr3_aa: CASSVSGGRGDEQFF
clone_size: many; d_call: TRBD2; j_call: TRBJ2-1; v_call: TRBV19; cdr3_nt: TGTGCCAGTACCCTCGGGACTACAATAGACAATGAGCAGTTCTTC; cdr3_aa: CASTLGTTIDNEQFF
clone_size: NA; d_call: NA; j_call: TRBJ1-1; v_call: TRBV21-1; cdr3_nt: TGTGCCAGCTACCGGCCAGGGAGCACTGAAGCTTTCTTT; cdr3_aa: CASYRPGSTEAFF
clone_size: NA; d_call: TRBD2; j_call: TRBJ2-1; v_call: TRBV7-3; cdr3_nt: TGTGCCAGCAGCCCTAGCGGGAGGTACAATGAGCAGTTCTTC; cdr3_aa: CASSPSGRYNEQFF
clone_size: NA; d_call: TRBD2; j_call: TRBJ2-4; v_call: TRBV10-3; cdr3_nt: TGTGCCATCCCGGGACTAGAGCCCCCCTTAGCCAAAAACATTCAGTACTTC; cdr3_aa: CAIPGLEPPLAKNIQYF
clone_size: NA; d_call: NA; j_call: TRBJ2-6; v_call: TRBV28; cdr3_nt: TGTGCCAGCAGCACGGGACAAGGTGGGGCCAACGTCCTGACTTTC; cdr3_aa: CASSTGQGGANVLTF
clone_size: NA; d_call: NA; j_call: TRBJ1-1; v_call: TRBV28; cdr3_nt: TGTGCCAGCAGCGGAATGAACACTGAAGCTTTCTTT; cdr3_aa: CASSGMNTEAFF
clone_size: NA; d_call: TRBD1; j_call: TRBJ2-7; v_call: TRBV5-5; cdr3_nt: TGTGCCAGCAGCTTGGGAGGGGGCTCCGGCGAGCAGTACTTC; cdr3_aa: CASSLGGGSGEQYF
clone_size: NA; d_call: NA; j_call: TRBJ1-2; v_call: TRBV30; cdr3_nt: NA; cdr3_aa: CAWGRGSGPRVESF
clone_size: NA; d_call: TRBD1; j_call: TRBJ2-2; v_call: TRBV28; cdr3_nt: TGTGCCAGCAACCAGGACAGGGAGAACACCGGGGAGCTGTTTTTT; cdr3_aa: CASNQDRENTGELFF
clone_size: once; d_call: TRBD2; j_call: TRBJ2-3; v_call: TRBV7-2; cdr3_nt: TGTGCCAGCAGCTCTCCCCTTAGCGGGATGGGAGGAGATACGCAGTATTTT; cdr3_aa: CASSSPLSGMGGDTQYF